The source of this T cell receptor beta chain is a study of glioma-infiltrating T cells after dendritic cell vaccination. About the research overall: Glioblastoma patients came from Phase I and II dendritic cell vaccination trials. Patients received autologous tumor lysate-pulsed dendritic cell vaccination between about 2002 and 2013.

Measured with immunoSEQ multiplex PCR; TCRdb has only the in-frame clones, and not every one. Here the sample spans 100,000 or so clones, 65% to 90% being singletons. PBMC sampling occurred before vaccination, two weeks after the third dose, and at progression. CDR1 and CDR2 (germline): SGHTA, FQGNSA. Trimming took 5 bases from V and 5 from J, leaving 12 bases between them. The CDR3 is 13 residues long. The TCR comes from a human donor with glioblastoma. The genes are TRBV7-2 and TRBJ1-2; D remains unclear. This specimen was blood, taken before dendritic cell vaccination. The CDR3 spells CASSQAAGYGYTF. For the CDR3, the DNA is TGTGCCAGCAGCCAGGCAGCGGGTTATGGCTACACCTTC.